The rows below give T cell receptor beta chains drawn from one sample of a study of blood T cell repertoires in COVID-19. The protocol was immunoSEQ multiplex PCR, while the TCRdb copy is restricted to in-frame clones and leaves out a portion. The table shows about 440,000 clones, with about 85% occurring only once. Sequencing was carried out using PBMCs or T cells enriched from blood (not recorded which). These receptors all stem from a woman aged 18-29 years with acute COVID-19. Both conserved end residues are part of each CDR3. Fields, in order: V gene, clone size, D gene, J gene, CDR3 DNA, CDR3 protein. D genes are given only for firm matches. Only some rows state a clone size, as once, few, many or a class for expanded clones.

>TRBV27|-|-|TRBJ2-7
TGTGCCAGCGATCGAGGGGTTAGCGGCACCTACGAGCAGTACTTC
CASDRGVSGTYEQYF
>TRBV5-1|-|TRBD1|TRBJ1-2
TGCGCCAGCAGCTCGGGGACAGGGAGAGACTATGGCTACACCTTC
CASSSGTGRDYGYTF
>TRBV7-6|-|TRBD2|TRBJ2-7
TGTGCCAGCAGCCACTCCAGGACTAGCGGGAGCTCCTACGAGCAGTACTTC
CASSHSRTSGSSYEQYF
>TRBV3-1/TRBV3-2|-|-|TRBJ2-5
TGTGCCAGCAGCCAAGACGACCAGGGAGGGACCCAGTACTTC
CASSQDDQGGTQYF
>TRBV7-2|-|TRBD2|TRBJ2-7
TGTGCCAGCAGCTTAGCGCTGTCTAGCGGGAGTGCCTACGAGCAGTACTTC
CASSLALSSGSAYEQYF
>TRBV5-8|-|TRBD1|TRBJ1-1
TGTGCCAGCAGCCCCGAGACAGGGGGGCTCGGCACTGAAGCTTTCTTT
CASSPETGGLGTEAFF
>TRBV3-1/TRBV3-2|-|-|TRBJ2-6
TGTGCCAGCAGCCAAGGTGGGGAGGCTGGGGCCAACGTCCTGACTTTC
CASSQGGEAGANVLTF
>TRBV28|once|TRBD2|TRBJ2-2
TGTGCCAGTTCTTGGACTAGCGGGAGGGGAATGAACACCGGGGAGCTGTTTTTT
CASSWTSGRGMNTGELFF
>TRBV9|few|-|TRBJ2-3
TGTGCCAGCAGCCTACGGGGGATCTCCACAGATACGCAGTATTTT
CASSLRGISTDTQYF
>TRBV3-1/TRBV3-2|many|TRBD1|TRBJ1-1
TGTGCCAGCAGCCAAACAGGGGGCGCCGCTTTCTTT
CASSQTGGAAFF
>TRBV7-9|once|TRBD2|TRBJ2-7
TGTGCCAGCAGCTATCAACTAGCGGAGCAGTACTTC
CASSYQLAEQYF
>TRBV21-1|few|-|TRBJ1-1
TGTGCCAGCAGCCCTCAAGGAGTGAACACTGAAGCTTTCTTT
CASSPQGVNTEAFF
>TRBV7-9|-|-|TRBJ1-2
TGTGCCAGCAGCCAATCCCGAGGGGGAGGCTACACCTTC
CASSQSRGGGYTF
>TRBV24-1|-|TRBD1|TRBJ1-2
TGTGCCACCAGTGATTCGGACAGGGTCGGTGGCTACACCTTC
CATSDSDRVGGYTF
>TRBV6-6|-|-|TRBJ1-3
TGTGCCAGCAGCAATAGGCGGGGATTCTCTGGAAACACCATATATTTT
CASSNRRGFSGNTIYF
>TRBV6-5|-|TRBD2|TRBJ2-1
TGTGCCAGCACCAGGACTAGCGGCAATGAGCAGTTCTTC
CASTRTSGNEQFF
>TRBV6-4|few|-|TRBJ2-2
TGTGCCAGCAGACAGGACGGGAACACCGGGGAGCTGTTTTTT
CASRQDGNTGELFF
>TRBV9|-|-|TRBJ2-3
TGTGCCAGCAGCGAGAGGGGGACTACTTCGGGCACAGATACGCAGTATTTT
CASSERGTTSGTDTQYF
>TRBV7-9|-|TRBD1|TRBJ1-2
TGTGCCAGCAGCTTAGCGGACAGGCAATACTATGGCTACACCTTC
CASSLADRQYYGYTF
>TRBV6-2/TRBV6-3|-|TRBD2|TRBJ2-7
TGTGCCAGCAGTTGGCTAGCGGGAGGCGAGCAGTACTTC
CASSWLAGGEQYF
>TRBV7-6|-|-|TRBJ1-4
TGTGCCAGCAGCCGCCGAACCTCGAATCTAGATGAAAAACTGTTTTTT
CASSRRTSNLDEKLFF
>TRBV6-1|-|-|TRBJ1-5
TGTGCCAGCAGTGAGGAGGGGAGTCAGCCCCAGCATTTT
CASSEEGSQPQHF
>TRBV7-3|-|TRBD1|TRBJ1-1
TGTGCCAGCAGCGCGCAGGGGGCCTCTGAAGCTTTCTTT
CASSAQGASEAFF
>TRBV7-9|-|TRBD1|TRBJ2-2
TGTGCCAGCAGCACACCGGGACAGATTCCCGGGGAGCTGTTTTTT
CASSTPGQIPGELFF
>TRBV29-1|many|TRBD2|TRBJ2-1
TGCAGCGTTGGGAGGGAGCGGGACTACAATGAGCAGTTCTTC
CSVGRERDYNEQFF
>TRBV19|-|-|TRBJ1-1
TGTGCCAGTAGATGGGGAGGGTCGAACACTGAAGCTTTCTTT
CASRWGGSNTEAFF
>TRBV28|-|-|TRBJ1-3
TGTGCCAGCAGTTTATCCAGGGATTATTCTGGAAACACCATATATTTT
CASSLSRDYSGNTIYF
>TRBV29-1|-|-|TRBJ2-7
TGCAGCGTTCTACCCGTGACGGCGGTCGCCTACGAGCAGTACTTC
CSVLPVTAVAYEQYF
>TRBV7-2|-|-|TRBJ1-4
TGTGCCAGCAGCCCCGGGACAACTAATGAAAAACTGTTTTTT
CASSPGTTNEKLFF
>TRBV20-1|-|-|TRBJ2-1
TGCAGTGGAGAGGAGGGGGAGCAGTTCTTC
CSGEEGEQFF
>TRBV10-3|-|-|TRBJ2-3
TGTGCCACGGGGCCCGGACTAAACACAGATACGCAGTATTTT
CATGPGLNTDTQYF
>TRBV20-1|-|TRBD1|TRBJ2-1
TGCAGTGCTAGTAAGGGACAGGGGACTGAGCAGTTCTTC
CSASKGQGTEQFF
>TRBV2|-|-|TRBJ1-1
TGTGCCAGCAGGCTGGCGGCCTTGAACACTGAAGCTTTCTTT
CASRLAALNTEAFF
>TRBV11-2|-|-|TRBJ1-1
TGTGCCAGCAGCTTATCCCCGGGACACTACGGAATGAACACTGAAGCTTTCTTT
CASSLSPGHYGMNTEAFF
>TRBV4-3|-|-|TRBJ1-1
TGCGCCAGCAGCCAGGGGGCGACTGAAGCTTTCTTT
CASSQGATEAFF
>TRBV25-1|-|-|TRBJ1-4
TGTGCCAGCAGTGGCTCCAGGACAGCAACTAATGAAAAACTGTTTTTT
CASSGSRTATNEKLFF
>TRBV9|-|-|TRBJ1-2
TGTGCCAGCAGTGCCAGAACTGGGACACCCCAAGGATATGGCTACACCTTC
CASSARTGTPQGYGYTF
>TRBV6-6|-|TRBD1|TRBJ1-1
TGTGCCAGCAGTTTCGGGACAGGGAGAAGCGGTGAAGCTTTCTTT
CASSFGTGRSGEAFF
>TRBV7-8|-|TRBD2|TRBJ2-5
TGTGCCAGCAGCTTAGTCCGGGGGGAGGAGACCCAGTACTTC
CASSLVRGEETQYF
>TRBV6-6|few|-|TRBJ2-3
TGTGCCAGCAGTCTCGGGCAGACTAGGTTGGCCACAGATACGCAGTATTTT
CASSLGQTRLATDTQYF
>TRBV6-4|once|TRBD2|TRBJ2-3
TGTGCCAGCAGTGGTGGTAGCGGGAGCACAGATACGCAGTATTTT
CASSGGSGSTDTQYF